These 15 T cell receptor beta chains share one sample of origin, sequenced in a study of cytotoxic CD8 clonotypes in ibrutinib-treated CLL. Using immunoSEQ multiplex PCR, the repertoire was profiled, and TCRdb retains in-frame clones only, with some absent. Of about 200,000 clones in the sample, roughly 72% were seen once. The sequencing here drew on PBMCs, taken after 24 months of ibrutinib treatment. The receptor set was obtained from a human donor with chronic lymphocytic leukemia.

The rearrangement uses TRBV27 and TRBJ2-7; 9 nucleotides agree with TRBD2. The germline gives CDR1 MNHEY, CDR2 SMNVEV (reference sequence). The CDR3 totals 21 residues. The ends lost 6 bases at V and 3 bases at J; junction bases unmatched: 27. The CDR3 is CASSYRTLPDLGLAGRYEQYF. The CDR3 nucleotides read TGTGCCAGCAGCTATCGGACATTACCTGATTTGGGGCTAGCGGGACGCTACGAGCAGTACTTC.

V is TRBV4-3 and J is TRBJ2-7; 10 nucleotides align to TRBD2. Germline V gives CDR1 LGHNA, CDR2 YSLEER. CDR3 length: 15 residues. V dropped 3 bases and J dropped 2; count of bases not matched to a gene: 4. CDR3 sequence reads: CASSHGTSVTYEQYF. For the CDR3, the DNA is TGCGCCAGCAGCCATGGGACTAGCGTTACCTACGAGCAGTACTTC.

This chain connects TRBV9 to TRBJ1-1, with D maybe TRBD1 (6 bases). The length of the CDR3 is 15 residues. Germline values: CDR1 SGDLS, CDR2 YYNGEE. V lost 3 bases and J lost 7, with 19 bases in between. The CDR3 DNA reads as TGTGCCAGCAGCGATAAAAAGACAGGTGGGAATGAAGCTTTCTTT. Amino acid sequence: CASSDKKTGGNEAFF.

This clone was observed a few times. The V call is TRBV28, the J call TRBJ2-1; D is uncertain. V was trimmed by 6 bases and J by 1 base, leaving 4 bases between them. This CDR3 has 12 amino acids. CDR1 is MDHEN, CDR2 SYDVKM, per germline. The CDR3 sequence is CASRGSYNEQFF. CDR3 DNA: TGTGCCAGCAGGGGGTCCTACAATGAGCAGTTCTTC.

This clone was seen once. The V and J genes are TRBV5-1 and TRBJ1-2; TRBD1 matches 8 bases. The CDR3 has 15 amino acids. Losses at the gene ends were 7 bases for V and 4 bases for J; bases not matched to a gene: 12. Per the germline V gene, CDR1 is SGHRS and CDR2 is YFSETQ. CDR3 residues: CASRAESGGGYGYTF. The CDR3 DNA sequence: TGCGCCAGCCGCGCAGAGTCAGGGGGCGGCTATGGCTACACCTTC.

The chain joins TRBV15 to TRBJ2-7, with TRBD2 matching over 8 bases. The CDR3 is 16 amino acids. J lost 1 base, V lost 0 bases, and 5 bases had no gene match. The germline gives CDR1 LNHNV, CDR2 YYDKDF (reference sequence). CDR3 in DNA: TGTGCCACCAGCAGAGATGGGCGGGAGGCGTCCTACGAGCAGTACTTC. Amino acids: CATSRDGREASYEQYF.

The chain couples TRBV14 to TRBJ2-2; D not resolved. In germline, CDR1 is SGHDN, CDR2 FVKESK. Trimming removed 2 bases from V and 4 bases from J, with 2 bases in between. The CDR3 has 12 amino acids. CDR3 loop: CASSQPTGELFF. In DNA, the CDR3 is TGTGCCAGCAGCCAACCCACCGGGGAGCTGTTTTTT.

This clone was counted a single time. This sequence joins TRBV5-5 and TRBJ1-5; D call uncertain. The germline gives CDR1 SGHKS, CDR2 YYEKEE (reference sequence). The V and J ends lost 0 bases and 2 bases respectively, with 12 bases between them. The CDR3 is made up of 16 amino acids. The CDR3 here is CASSLELFGGNQPQHF. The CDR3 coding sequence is TGTGCCAGCAGCTTGGAATTGTTCGGAGGCAATCAGCCCCAGCATTTT.

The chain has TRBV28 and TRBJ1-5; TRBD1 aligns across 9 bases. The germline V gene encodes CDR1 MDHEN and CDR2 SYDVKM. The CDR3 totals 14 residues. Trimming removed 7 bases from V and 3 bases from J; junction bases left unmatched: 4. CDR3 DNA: TGTGCCAGCATCAGGACAGGGGACAATCAGCCCCAGCATTTT. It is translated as CASIRTGDNQPQHF.

CDR3 sequence (DNA): TGTGCCAGCTCACTTTTTGGACAGGGGGAGGAGACCCAGTACTTC. Encoded protein: CASSLFGQGEETQYF. The chain employs TRBV18 and TRBJ2-5; 10 nucleotides match TRBD1. This CDR3 region has 15 residues. V lost 4 bases and J lost 5; bases outside the gene matches: 7. The germline V gene has CDR1 KGHSH and CDR2 LQKENI. Combining the CDR3 with reference TRBV18 and TRBJ2-5 gives the whole variable domain NAGVMQNPRHLVRRRGQEARLRCSPMKGHSHVYWYRQLPEEGLKFMVYLQKENIIDESGMPKERFSAEFPKEGPSILRIQQVVRGDSAAYFCASSLFGQGEETQYFGPGTRLLVL.

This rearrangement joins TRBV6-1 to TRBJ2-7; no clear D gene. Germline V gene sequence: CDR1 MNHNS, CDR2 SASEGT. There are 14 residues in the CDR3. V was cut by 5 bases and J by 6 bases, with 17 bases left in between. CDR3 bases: TGTGCCAGCAGTCTGTCGTCCCTTCTCTCCGAGCAGTACTTC. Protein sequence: CASSLSSLLSEQYF.

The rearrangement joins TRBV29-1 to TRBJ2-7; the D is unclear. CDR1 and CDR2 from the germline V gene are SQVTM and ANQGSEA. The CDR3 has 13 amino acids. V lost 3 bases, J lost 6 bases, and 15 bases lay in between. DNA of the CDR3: TGCAGCGTTGATTTGGGGTCAGGACGCGAGCAGTACTTC. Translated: CSVDLGSGREQYF.

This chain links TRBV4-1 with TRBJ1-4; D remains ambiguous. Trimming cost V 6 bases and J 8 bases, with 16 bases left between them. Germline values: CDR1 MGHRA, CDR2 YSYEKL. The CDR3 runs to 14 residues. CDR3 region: CASRLTPAPEKLFF. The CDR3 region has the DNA TGCGCCAGCAGGCTGACACCAGCTCCGGAAAAACTGTTTTTT.

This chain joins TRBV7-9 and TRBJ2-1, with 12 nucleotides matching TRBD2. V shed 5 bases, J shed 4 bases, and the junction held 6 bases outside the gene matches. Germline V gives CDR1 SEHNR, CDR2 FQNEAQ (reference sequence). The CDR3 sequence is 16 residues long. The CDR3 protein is CASSPWTSGTYNEQFF. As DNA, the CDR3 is TGTGCCAGCAGCCCCTGGACTAGCGGGACATACAATGAGCAGTTCTTC.

CDR3 loop: CASKGEGQGINQETQYF. The CDR3 DNA reads TGTGCCAGCAAGGGGGAGGGACAGGGGATTAACCAAGAGACCCAGTACTTC. The chain combines TRBV2 with TRBJ2-5, with TRBD1 matching 10 bases. V shed 7 bases, J shed 0 bases, and the junction held 11 bases outside the gene matches. The germline V gene has CDR1 SNHLY and CDR2 FYNNEI. CDR3 length equals 17 residues.